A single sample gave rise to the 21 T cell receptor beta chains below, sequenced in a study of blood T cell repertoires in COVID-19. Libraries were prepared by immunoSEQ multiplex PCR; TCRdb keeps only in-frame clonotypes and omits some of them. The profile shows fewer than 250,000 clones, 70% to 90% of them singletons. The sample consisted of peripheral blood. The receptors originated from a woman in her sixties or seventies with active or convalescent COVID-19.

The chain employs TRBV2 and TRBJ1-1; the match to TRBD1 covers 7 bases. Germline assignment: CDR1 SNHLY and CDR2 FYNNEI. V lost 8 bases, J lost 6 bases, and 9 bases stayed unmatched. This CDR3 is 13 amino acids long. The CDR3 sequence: CASSPTGYAEAFF. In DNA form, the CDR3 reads TGTGCCAGCTCCCCGACAGGGTACGCTGAAGCTTTCTTT.

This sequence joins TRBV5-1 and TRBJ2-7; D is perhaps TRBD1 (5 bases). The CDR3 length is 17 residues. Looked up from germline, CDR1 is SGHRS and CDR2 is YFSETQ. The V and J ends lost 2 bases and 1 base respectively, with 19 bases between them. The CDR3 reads CASSFEPVLKGSYEQYV. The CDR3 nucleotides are TGCGCCAGCAGCTTTGAACCGGTTTTAAAGGGGTCCTACGAGCAGTACGTC.

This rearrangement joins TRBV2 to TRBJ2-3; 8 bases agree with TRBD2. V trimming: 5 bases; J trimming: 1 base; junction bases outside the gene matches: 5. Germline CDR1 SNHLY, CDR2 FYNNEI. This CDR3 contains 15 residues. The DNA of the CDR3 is TGTGCCAGCAGTTTCGGGACTAGGGGCACAGATACGCAGTATTTT. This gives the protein CASSFGTRGTDTQYF.

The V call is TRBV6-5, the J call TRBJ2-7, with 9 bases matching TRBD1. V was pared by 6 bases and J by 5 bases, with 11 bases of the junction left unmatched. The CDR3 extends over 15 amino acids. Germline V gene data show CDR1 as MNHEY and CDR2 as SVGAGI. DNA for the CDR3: TGTGCCAGCAGCCGTACCGGGACAGGGTTCAACGAGCAGTACGTC. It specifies CASSRTGTGFNEQYV.

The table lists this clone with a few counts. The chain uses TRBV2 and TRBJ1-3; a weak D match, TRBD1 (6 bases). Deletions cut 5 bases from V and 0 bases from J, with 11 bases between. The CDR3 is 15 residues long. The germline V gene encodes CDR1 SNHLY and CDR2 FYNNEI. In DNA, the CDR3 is TGTGCCAGCAGTATCGGACAGATCTCTGGAAACACCATATATTTT. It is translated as CASSIGQISGNTIYF.

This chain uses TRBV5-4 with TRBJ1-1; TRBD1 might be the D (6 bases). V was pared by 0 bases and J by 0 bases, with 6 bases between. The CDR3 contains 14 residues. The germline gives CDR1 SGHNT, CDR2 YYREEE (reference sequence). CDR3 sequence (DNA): TGTGCCAGCAGCTTGGACAGGGTGAACACTGAAGCTTTCTTT. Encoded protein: CASSLDRVNTEAFF.

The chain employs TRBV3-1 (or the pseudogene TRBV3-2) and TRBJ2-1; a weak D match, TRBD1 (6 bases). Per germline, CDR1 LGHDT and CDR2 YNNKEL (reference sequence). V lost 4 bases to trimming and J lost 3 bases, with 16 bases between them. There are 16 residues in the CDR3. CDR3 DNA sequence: TGTGCCAGCAGCCGAATGGCATGGACAGACTACAATGAGCAGTTCTTC. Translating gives CASSRMAWTDYNEQFF.

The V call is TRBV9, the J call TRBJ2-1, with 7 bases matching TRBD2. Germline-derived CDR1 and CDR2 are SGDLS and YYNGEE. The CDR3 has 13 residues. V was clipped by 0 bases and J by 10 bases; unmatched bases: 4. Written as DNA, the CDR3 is TGTGCCAGCAGCGTAGGGGAGCGGGGAGAGCAGTTCTTC. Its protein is CASSVGERGEQFF.

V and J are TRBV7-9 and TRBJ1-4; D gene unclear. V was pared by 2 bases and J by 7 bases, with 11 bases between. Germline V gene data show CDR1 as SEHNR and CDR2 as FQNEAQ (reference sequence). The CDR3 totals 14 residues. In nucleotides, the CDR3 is TGTGCCAGCAGCTTACCCCGAGGGAGTGAAAAACTGTTTTTT. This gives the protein CASSLPRGSEKLFF. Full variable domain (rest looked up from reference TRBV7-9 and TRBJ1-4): DTGVSQNPRHKITKRGQNVTFRCDPISEHNRLYWYRQTLGQGPEFLTYFQNEAQLEKSRLLSDRFSAERPKGSFSTLEIQRTEQGDSAMYLCASSLPRGSEKLFFGSGTQLSVL.

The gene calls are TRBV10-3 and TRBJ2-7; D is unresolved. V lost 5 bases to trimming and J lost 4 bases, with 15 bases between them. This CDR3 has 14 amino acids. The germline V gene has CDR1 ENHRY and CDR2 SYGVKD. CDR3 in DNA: TGTGCCATCAGTCAAGCGAGGTCCCAATACGAGCAGTACTTC. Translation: CAISQARSQYEQYF.

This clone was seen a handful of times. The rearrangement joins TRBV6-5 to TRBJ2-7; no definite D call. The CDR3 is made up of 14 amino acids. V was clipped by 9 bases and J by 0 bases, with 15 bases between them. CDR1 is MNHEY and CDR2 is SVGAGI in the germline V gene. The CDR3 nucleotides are TGTGCCAGTCAGTCAGAAGCTAGCTCCTACGAGCAGTACGTC. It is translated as CASQSEASSYEQYV.

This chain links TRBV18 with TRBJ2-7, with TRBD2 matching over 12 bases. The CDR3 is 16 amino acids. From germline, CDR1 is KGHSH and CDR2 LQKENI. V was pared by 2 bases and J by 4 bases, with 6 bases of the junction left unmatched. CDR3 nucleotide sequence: TGTGCCAGCTCACCAACTAGGACTAGCGGGAAATACGAGCAGTACTTC. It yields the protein CASSPTRTSGKYEQYF.

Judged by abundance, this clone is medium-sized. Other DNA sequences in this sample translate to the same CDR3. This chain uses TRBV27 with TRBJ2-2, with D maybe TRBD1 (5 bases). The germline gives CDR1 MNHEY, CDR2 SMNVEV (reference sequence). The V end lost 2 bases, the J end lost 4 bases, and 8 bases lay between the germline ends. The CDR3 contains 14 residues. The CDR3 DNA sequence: TGTGCCAGCAGTTTAGGGGCGAGCACCGGGGAGCTGTTTTTT. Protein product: CASSLGASTGELFF.

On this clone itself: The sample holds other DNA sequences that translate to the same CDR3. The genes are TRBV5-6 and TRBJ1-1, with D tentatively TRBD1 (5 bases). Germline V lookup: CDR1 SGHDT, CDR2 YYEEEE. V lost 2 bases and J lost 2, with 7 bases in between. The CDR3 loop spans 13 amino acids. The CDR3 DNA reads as TGTGCCAGCAGCTTTGACAGAAACACTGAAGCTTTCTTT. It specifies CASSFDRNTEAFF.

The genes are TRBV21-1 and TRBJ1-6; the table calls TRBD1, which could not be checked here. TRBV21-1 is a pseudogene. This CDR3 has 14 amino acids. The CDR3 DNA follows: TGTGCCAGCATGAATCGGACAGATTTTTCACCCCTCCACTTT. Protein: CASMNRTDFSPLHF.

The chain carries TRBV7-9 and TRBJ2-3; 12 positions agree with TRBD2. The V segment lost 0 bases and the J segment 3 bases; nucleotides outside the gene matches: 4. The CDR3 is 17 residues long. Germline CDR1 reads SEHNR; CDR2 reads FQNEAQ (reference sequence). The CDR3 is CASSLATSGSPTDTQYF. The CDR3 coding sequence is TGTGCCAGCAGCTTAGCGACTAGCGGGAGCCCGACAGATACGCAGTATTTT.

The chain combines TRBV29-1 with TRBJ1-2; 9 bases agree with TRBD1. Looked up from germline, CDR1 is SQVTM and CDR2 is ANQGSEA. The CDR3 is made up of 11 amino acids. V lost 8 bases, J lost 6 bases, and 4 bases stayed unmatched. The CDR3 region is CSTDRGDGYTF. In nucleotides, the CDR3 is TGCAGCACGGACAGGGGCGATGGCTACACCTTC.

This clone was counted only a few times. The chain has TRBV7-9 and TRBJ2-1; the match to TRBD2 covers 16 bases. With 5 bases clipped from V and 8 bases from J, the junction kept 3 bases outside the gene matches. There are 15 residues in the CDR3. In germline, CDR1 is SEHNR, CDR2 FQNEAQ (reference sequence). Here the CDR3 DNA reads TGTGCCAGCAGCCGGGGACTAGCGGGAGGGGATGAGCAGTTCTTC. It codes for CASSRGLAGGDEQFF.

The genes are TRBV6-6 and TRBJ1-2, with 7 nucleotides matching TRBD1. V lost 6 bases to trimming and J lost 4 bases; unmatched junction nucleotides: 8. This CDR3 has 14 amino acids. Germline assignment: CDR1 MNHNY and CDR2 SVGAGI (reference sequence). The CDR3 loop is CASRPTGYGYGYTF. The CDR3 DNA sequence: TGTGCCAGCAGGCCGACAGGGTACGGCTATGGCTACACCTTC.

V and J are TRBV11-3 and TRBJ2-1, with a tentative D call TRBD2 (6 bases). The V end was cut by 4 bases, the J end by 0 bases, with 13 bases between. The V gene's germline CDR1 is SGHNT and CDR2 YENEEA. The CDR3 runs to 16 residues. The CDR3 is CASSYGTPSSYNEQFF. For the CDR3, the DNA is TGTGCCAGCAGCTATGGGACTCCGAGCTCCTACAATGAGCAGTTCTTC.

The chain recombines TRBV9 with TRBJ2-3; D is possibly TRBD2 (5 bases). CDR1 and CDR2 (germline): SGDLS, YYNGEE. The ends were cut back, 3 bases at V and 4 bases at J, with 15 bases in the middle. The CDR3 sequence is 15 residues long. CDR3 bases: TGTGCCAGCAGCGCAATGGACTCTAGCTCAGATACGCAGTATTTT. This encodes CASSAMDSSSDTQYF.